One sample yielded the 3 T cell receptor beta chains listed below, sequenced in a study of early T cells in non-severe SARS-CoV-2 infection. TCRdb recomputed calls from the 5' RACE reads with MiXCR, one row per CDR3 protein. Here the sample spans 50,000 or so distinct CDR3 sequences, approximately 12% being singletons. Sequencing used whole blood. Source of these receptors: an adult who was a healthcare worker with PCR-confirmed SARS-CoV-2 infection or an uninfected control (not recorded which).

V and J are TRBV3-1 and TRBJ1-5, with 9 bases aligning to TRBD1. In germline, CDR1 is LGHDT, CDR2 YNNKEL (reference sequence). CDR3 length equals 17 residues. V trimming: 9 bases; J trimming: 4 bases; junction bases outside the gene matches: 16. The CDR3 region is CARRLPDRGTINQPQHF. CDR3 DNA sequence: TGTGCCAGACGGTTGCCGGACAGGGGTACGATTAATCAGCCCCAGCATTTT.

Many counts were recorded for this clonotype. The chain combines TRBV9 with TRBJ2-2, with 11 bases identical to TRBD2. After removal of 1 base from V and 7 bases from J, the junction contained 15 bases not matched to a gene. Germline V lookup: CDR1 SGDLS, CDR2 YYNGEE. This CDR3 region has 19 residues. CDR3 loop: CASSVKASGGPNGNGELFF. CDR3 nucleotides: TGTGCCAGCAGCGTAAAGGCTAGCGGGGGGCCCAACGGTAACGGGGAGCTGTTTTTT.

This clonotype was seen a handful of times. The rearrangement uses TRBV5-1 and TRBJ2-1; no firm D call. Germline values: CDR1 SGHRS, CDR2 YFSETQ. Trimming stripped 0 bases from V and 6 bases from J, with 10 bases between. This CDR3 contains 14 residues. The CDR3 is CASSLEAYTNEQFF. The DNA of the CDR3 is TGCGCCAGCAGCTTGGAGGCCTACACCAATGAGCAGTTCTTC.